The rows below give T cell receptor beta chains drawn from one sample of a study of T-cell memory formation after mild COVID-19. Each CDR3 protein gets one entry after TCRdb re-called the 5' RACE reads with MiXCR. This table has 170,000 or so distinct CDR3 sequences, about a fifth appearing once. The specimen was PBMCs or a T cell subset sorted from them (not recorded which). These receptors all stem from an adult woman who had mild COVID-19 (a few samples of this study predate the infection). Cell type and time point are not known. CDR3s include the opening cysteine and the closing phenylalanine or tryptophan. Fields, in order: D gene, CDR3 length, J gene, V gene, clone size, CDR3 protein, CDR3 DNA. The D gene is left open where the match is weak. Where a row states a size, it is once, few, many or the class of an expanded clone; other rows omit it.

d_gene: -
len: 17
j_gene: TRBJ2-1
v_gene: TRBV18
abundance: few
CDR3aa: CASSPPVRRSSYNEQFF
CDR3nt: TGTGCCAGCTCACCACCGGTGCGGCGCAGCTCCTACAATGAGCAGTTCTTC

d_gene: -
len: 12
j_gene: TRBJ2-7
v_gene: TRBV30
abundance: few
CDR3aa: CAWSSTDYVQYF
CDR3nt: TGTGCCTGGAGTTCGACAGACTATGTGCAGTACTTC

d_gene: -
len: 14
j_gene: TRBJ2-2
v_gene: TRBV6-4
abundance: -
CDR3aa: CASSDSLGTGELFF
CDR3nt: TGTGCCAGCAGTGACTCACTAGGCACCGGGGAGCTGTTTTTT

d_gene: TRBD1
len: 13
j_gene: TRBJ2-1
v_gene: TRBV10-3
abundance: -
CDR3aa: CANGQDFDNEQFF
CDR3nt: TGTGCCAACGGACAGGACTTCGACAATGAGCAGTTCTTC

d_gene: -
len: 15
j_gene: TRBJ2-7
v_gene: TRBV5-6
abundance: -
CDR3aa: CASSSQRQGAYEQYF
CDR3nt: TGTGCCAGCAGCTCTCAACGGCAGGGCGCCTACGAGCAGTACTTC

d_gene: TRBD2
len: 18
j_gene: TRBJ2-3
v_gene: TRBV5-1
abundance: few
CDR3aa: CASSLEVVLAGVEDTQYF
CDR3nt: TGCGCCAGCAGCTTGGAGGTGGTACTAGCGGGAGTAGAAGATACGCAGTATTTT

d_gene: -
len: 14
j_gene: TRBJ1-1
v_gene: TRBV27
abundance: few
CDR3aa: CASSLLGQNTEAFF
CDR3nt: TGTGCCAGCAGTTTATTGGGCCAGAACACTGAAGCTTTCTTT

d_gene: TRBD2
len: 17
j_gene: TRBJ2-1
v_gene: TRBV9
abundance: -
CDR3aa: CASSVSGLAGGANEQFF
CDR3nt: TGTGCCAGCAGCGTATCGGGACTAGCGGGAGGTGCCAATGAGCAGTTCTTC

d_gene: TRBD2
len: 17
j_gene: TRBJ2-1
v_gene: TRBV12-3/TRBV12-4
abundance: -
CDR3aa: CASRPGTSGVSYNEQFF
CDR3nt: TGTGCCAGCAGACCTGGGACTAGCGGGGTATCCTACAATGAGCAGTTCTTC

d_gene: TRBD2
len: 14
j_gene: TRBJ2-7
v_gene: TRBV6-2/TRBV6-3
abundance: -
CDR3aa: CASSALAGGYEQYF
CDR3nt: TGTGCCAGCAGTGCGCTAGCGGGAGGATACGAGCAGTACTTC

d_gene: -
len: 15
j_gene: TRBJ2-7
v_gene: TRBV5-1
abundance: few
CDR3aa: CASRPGEGASYEQYF
CDR3nt: TGCGCCAGCAGACCTGGGGAGGGGGCTTCCTACGAGCAGTACTTC